This T cell receptor (beta chain) stems from a study of CD8 T cells in Susac syndrome. The germline CDR1 and CDR2 sequences are LNHDA and SQIVND (reference sequence). Trimming took off 7 bases at V and 0 bases at J, with 16 bases between the two ends. The CDR3 length is 16 residues. The authors reverse transcribed roughly 0.5 to 1 ug RNA with random hexamers. TCRdb reanalysed the immunoSEQ multiplex PCR reads using MiXCR and keeps one entry per CDR3 protein. The sample lists 110,000 or so distinct CDR3 sequences, roughly 93% seen once, with 0.093% in the top ten. Sequencing targeted TCR beta in T cells from blood (CD8+ and CD4+). Negative isolation yielded CD8+ and CD4+ T cells; FACS enriched TEMRA cells.

V and J are TRBV19 and TRBJ1-5; D perhaps matches TRBD1 (6 bases). Sequencing was performed on CD4+ T cells from PBMCs. The sequence was obtained from a human donor with multiple sclerosis. The CDR3 protein is CASTAGASISNQPQHF. CDR3 coding DNA: TGTGCCAGTACTGCGGGGGCCTCTATTAGCAATCAGCCCCAGCATTTT.